This note documents a single T cell receptor beta chain sequence. Its target is unknown. This CDR3 has 14 amino acids. Germline CDR1 is SGHDT and CDR2 is YYEEEE. V was pared by 2 bases and J by 3 bases, with 9 bases between. Sequenced material consisted of expressed TCRB transcripts (all of the isolated RNA was reverse transcribed). Sequencing was performed with immunoSEQ multiplex PCR; in TCRdb, only in-frame clones are kept and a portion is missing. The profile covers about 140,000 clones, with 6.5% to 8.5% appearing a single time and 1.4% taken by the ten largest. This record belongs to a study of beta chain features in type 1 diabetes. Study findings and constraints: The study notes PCR might favor shorter templates equally in patients and controls.

This chain joins TRBV5-6 and TRBJ1-3; D remains ambiguous. This sequence was found in a woman under 40 in good health. The specimen sequenced was central memory CD4+ T cells from blood. The chain's CDR3 is CASSFPQNGNTIYF. The CDR3 bases are TGTGCCAGCAGCTTTCCGCAGAATGGAAACACCATATATTTT.